This T cell receptor (beta chain) originates from a study of cytomegalovirus exposure and HLA in healthy donors. Study as a whole: HLA-typed donors were the source of about 85 million unique TCRs, which an early data release held. Study-level points and caveats: Some V segments (TRBV6-2 and TRBV6-3 among them) were excluded as indistinguishable. An analysis was carried out later, and it reportedly showed fewer N-insertions in an Asian-associated ancestry cluster than the approximately 700-donor mean.

Both 60 Vbeta primers and 13 Jbeta primers went into the PCR. In the authors' workflow: A later analysis tallied 80 million or so unique TCR beta chains, around 9.9 million of them shared. Using immunoSEQ multiplex PCR, the repertoire was profiled, and TCRdb retains in-frame clones only, with some absent. The V and J calls and clone size are taken from that table; D and trimming were inferred from the DNA. Among about 200,000 clones listed, around 80% were seen once. Worth noting for this clone: The target antigen is unknown.

This CDR3 region has 16 residues. Germline V lookup: CDR1 SGHNT, CDR2 YYREEE (reference sequence). V shed 4 bases, J shed 7 bases, and the junction held 16 bases outside the gene matches. V is TRBV5-4 and J is TRBJ2-7; 8 bases line up with TRBD1. Input material: PBMCs. The TCR comes from a man aged 25-45 years in good health and CMV-seronegative. The CDR3 spells CASSTTPDRGPGEQYF. Here the CDR3 DNA reads TGTGCCAGCAGCACCACCCCTGACAGGGGCCCTGGTGAGCAGTACTTC.